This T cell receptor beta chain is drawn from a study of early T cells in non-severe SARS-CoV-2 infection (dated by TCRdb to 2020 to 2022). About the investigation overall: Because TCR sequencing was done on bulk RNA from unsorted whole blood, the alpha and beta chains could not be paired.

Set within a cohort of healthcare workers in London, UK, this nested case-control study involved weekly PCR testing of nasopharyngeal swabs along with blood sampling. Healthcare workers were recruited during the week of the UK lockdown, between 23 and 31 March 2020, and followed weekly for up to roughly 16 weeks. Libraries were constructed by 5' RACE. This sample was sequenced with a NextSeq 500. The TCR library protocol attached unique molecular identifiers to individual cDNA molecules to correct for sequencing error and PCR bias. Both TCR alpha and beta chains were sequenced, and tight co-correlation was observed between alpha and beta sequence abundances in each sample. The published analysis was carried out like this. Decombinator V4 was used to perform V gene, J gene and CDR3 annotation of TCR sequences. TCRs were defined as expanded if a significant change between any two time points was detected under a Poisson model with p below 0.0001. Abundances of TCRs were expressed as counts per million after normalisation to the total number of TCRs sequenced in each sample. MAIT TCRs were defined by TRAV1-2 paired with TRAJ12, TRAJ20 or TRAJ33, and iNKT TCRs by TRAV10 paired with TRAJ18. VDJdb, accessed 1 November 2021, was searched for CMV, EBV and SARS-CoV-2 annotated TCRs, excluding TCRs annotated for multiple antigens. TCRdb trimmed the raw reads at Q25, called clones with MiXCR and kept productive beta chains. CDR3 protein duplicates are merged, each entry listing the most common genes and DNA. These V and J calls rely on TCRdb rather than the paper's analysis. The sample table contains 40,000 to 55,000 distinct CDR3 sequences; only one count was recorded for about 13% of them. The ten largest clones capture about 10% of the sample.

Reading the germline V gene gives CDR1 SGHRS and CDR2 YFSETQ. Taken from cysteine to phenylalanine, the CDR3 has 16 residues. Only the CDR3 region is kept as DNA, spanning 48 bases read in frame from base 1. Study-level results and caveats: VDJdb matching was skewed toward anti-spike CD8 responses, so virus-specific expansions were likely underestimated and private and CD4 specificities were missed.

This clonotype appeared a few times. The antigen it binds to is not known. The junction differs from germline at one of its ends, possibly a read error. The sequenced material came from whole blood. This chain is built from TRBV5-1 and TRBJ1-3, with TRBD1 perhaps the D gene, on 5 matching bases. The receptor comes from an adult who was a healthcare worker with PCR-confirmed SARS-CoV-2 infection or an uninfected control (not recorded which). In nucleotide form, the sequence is TGCGCCAACAGCCCCTTAGGGGTAGGCTCTGGAAACACCATATATTTT. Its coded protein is CANSPLGVGSGNTIYF.